The T cell receptor beta chain under discussion was sequenced for a study of shared clonotypes between healthy human individuals. Study at large: Aged 18 to 49, the donors were a couple of women and a few men. Study outcomes and limitations: Rarefaction showed sorted-subset sequencing was incomplete despite large depth.

Per the germline V gene, CDR1 is SQVTM and CDR2 is ANQGSEA. Trimming removed 2 bases at V and 2 bases at J, with 13 bases between. The CDR3 totals 14 residues. Note on this clone: What it recognizes is unknown.

CD45RO-negative, CCR7-positively selected cells formed the naive CD8 fraction, excluding terminally differentiated effector memory CD45RA+ cells. Each of the donors was a healthy adult who was HIV-negative and had not had a recent acute infection or vaccination. The material for each subset, its genomic DNA, was split evenly across several immunoSEQ plates. Sequencing was performed with immunoSEQ multiplex PCR; in TCRdb, only in-frame clones are kept and a portion is missing. This sample has about 680,000 clones, with about 91% found just once. J is TRBJ2-7 and V is TRBV29-1; D may match TRBD1 or TRBD2 (5 bases each). This TCR was sampled from a man aged 25 to 45 in good health. Sequencing was done on a sample of naive CD8+ T cells sorted from blood. CDR3 nucleotides: TGCAGCGTTGAATCGACGGGGCAGACCTACGAGCAGTACTTC. It encodes CSVESTGQTYEQYF.